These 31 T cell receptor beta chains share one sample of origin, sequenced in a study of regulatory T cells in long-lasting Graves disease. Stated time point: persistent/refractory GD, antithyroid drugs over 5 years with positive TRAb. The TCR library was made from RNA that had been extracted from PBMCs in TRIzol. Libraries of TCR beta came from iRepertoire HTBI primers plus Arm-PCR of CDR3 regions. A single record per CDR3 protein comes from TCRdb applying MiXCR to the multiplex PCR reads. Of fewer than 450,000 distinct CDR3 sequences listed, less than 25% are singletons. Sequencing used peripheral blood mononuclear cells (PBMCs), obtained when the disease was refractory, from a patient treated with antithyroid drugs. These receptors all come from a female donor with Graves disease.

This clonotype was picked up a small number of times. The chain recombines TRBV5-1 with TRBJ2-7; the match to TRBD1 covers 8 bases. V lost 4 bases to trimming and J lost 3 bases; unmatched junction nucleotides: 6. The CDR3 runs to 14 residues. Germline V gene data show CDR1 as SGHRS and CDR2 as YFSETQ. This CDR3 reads CASSPSGTGYEQYF. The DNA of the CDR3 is TGCGCCAGCAGCCCCTCCGGGACAGGCTACGAGCAGTACTTC.

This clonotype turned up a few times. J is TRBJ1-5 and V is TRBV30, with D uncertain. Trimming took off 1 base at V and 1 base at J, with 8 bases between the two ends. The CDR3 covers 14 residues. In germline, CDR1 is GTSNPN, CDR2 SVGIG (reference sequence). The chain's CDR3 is CAWSDGPSNQPQHF. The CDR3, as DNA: TGTGCCTGGAGTGATGGCCCGAGCAATCAGCCCCAGCATTTT.

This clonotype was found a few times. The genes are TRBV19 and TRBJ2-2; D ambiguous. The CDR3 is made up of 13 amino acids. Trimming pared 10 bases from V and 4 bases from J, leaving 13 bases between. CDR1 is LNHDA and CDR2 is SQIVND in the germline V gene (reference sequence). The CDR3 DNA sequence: TGTGCCACGCAACAAATAGGCACCGGGGAGCTGTTTTTT. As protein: CATQQIGTGELFF.

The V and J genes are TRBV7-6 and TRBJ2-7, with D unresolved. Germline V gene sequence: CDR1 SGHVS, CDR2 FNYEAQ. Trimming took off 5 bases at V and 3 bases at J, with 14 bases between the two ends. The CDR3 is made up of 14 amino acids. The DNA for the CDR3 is TGTGCCAGCAGCCCCGACTTCGGTGACTACGAGCAGTACTTC. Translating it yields CASSPDFGDYEQYF.

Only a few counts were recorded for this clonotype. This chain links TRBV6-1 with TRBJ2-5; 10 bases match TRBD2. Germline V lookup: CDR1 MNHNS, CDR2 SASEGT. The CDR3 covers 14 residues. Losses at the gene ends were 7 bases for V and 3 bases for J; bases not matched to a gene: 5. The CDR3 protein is CASTHSGREETQYF. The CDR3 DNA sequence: TGTGCCAGCACTCACAGCGGGAGGGAAGAGACCCAGTACTTC.

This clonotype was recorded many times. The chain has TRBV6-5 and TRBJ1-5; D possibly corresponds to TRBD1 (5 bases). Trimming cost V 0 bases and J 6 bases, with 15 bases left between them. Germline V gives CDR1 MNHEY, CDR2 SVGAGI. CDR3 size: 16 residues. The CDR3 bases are TGTGCCAGCAGTTACTCTCCGGGGGAGGAAGGTCAGCCCCAGCATTTT. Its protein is CASSYSPGEEGQPQHF.

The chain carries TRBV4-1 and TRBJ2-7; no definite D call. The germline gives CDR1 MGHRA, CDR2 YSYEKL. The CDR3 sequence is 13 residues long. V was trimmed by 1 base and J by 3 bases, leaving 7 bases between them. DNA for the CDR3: TGCGCCAGCAGCCAAGGGGTTAACTACGAGCAGTACTTC. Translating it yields CASSQGVNYEQYF.

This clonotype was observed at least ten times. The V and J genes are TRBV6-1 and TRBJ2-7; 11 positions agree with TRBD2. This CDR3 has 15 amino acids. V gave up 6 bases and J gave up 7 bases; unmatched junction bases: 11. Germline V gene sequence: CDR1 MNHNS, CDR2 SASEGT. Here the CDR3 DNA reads TGTGCCAGCAGCTCAAAACGGCTAGCGGGAGGAGAGCAGTACTTC. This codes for CASSSKRLAGGEQYF.

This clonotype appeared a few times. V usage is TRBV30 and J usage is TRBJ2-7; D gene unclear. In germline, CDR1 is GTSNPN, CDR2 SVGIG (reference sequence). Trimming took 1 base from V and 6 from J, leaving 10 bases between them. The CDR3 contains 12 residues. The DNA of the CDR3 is TGTGCCTGGAGTGGTGGTGGGCCCGAGCAGTACTTC. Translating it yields CAWSGGGPEQYF.

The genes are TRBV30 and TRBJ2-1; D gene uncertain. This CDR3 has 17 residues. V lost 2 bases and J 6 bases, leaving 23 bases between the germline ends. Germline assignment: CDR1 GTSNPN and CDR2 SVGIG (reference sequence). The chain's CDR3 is CAWSITRAGRLGNEQFF. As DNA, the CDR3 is TGTGCCTGGAGTATTACCCGGGCCGGCCGCTTGGGCAATGAGCAGTTCTTC.

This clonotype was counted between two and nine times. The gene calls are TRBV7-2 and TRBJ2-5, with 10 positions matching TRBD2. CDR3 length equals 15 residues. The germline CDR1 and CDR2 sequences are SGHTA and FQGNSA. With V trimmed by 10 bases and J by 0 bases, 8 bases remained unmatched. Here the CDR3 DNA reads TGTGCCACCACCCCCGGACTAGCGGACCAAGAGACCCAGTACTTC. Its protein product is CATTPGLADQETQYF.

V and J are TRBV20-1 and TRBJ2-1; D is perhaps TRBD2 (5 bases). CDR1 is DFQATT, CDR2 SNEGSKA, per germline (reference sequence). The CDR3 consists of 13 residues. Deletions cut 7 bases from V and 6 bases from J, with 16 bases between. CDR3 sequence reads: CSVPGSSVNEQFF. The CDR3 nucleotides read TGCAGTGTCCCGGGGTCAAGTGTCAATGAGCAGTTCTTC.

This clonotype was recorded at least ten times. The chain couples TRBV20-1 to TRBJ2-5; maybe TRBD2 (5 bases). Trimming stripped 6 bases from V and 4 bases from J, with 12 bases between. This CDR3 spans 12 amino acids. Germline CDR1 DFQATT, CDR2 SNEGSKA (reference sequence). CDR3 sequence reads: CSARAVSETQYF. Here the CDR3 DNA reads TGCAGTGCGAGGGCAGTTTCAGAGACCCAGTACTTC.

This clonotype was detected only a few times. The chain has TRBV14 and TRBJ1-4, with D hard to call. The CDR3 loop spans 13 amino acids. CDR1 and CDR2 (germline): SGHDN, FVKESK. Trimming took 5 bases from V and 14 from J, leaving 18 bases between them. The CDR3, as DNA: TGTGCCAGCAGCTCCGGACCAACGACGAGTCTGTTTTTT. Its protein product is CASSSGPTTSLFF.

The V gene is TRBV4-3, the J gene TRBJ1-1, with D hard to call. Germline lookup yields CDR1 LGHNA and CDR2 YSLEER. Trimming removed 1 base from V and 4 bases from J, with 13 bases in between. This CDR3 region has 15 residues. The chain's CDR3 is CASSQALAGSTEAFF. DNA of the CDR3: TGCGCCAGCAGCCAAGCATTGGCCGGGAGCACTGAAGCTTTCTTT.

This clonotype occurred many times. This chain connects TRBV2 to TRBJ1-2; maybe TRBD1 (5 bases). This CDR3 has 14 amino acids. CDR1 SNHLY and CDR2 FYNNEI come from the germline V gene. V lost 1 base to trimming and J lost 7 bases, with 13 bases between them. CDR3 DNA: TGTGCCAGCAGTGAAGTGTGGCAGGGAAGTGGCTACACCTTC. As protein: CASSEVWQGSGYTF.

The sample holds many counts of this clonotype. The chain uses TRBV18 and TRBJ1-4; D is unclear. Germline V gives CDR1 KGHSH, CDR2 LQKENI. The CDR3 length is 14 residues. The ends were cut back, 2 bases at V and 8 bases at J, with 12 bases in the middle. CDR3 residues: CASSPAQEGEKLFF. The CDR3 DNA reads TGTGCCAGCTCACCAGCACAAGAAGGCGAAAAACTGTTTTTT.

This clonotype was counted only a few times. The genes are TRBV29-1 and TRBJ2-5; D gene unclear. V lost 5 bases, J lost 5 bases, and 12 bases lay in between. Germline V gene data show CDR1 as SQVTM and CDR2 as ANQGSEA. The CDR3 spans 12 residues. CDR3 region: CSVRKGTETQYF. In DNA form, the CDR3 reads TGCAGCGTTAGAAAGGGTACGGAGACCCAGTACTTC.

This CDR3 reads CASSHNGNTGELFF. The CDR3 coding sequence is TGTGCCAGCAGTCATAATGGGAACACCGGGGAGCTGTTTTTT. The V and J genes are TRBV6-2 or TRBV6-3 and TRBJ2-2; D gene ambiguous. The CDR3 is 14 residues long. Germline V gene sequence: CDR1 MNHEY, CDR2 SVGEGT. Trimming shortened V by 5 bases and J by 1 base, and 8 bases separated the two germline ends.

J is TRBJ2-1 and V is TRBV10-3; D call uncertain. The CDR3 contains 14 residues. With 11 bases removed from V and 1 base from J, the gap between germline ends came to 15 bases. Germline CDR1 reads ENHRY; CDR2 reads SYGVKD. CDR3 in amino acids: CAGNSDPSYNEQFF. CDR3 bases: TGTGCCGGCAACTCGGACCCTTCCTACAATGAGCAGTTCTTC.

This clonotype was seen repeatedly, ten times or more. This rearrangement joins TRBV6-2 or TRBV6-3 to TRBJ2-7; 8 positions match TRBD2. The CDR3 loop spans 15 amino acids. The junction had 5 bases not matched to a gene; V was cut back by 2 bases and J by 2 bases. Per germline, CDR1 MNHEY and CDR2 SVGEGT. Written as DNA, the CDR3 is TGTGCCAGCAGTTACCTAGCGGGCAAAACCTACGAGCAGTACTTC. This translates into CASSYLAGKTYEQYF.

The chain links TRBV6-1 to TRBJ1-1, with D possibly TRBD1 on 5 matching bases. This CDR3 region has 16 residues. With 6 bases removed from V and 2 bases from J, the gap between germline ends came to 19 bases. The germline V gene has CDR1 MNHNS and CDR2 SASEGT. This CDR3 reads CASSPEGVIPNTEAFF. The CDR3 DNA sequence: TGTGCCAGCAGCCCCGAAGGGGTGATCCCTAACACTGAAGCTTTCTTT.

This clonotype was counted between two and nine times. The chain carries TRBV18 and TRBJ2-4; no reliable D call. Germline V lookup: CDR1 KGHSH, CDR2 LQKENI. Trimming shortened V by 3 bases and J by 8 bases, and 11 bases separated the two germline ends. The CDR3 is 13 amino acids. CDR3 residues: CASSPVFGDIQYF. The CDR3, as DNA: TGTGCCAGCTCACCGGTCTTTGGGGACATTCAGTACTTC.

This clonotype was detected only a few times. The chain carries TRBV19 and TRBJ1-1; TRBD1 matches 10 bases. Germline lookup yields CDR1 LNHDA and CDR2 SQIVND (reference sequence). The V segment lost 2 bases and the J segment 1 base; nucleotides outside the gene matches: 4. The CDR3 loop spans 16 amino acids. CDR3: CASSIPGQGRNTEAFF. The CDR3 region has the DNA TGTGCCAGTAGTATACCGGGACAGGGGAGGAACACTGAAGCTTTCTTT.

CDR3 sequence: CSALAGGRYEQYF. CDR3 coding DNA: TGCAGCGCACTAGCGGGAGGACGGTACGAGCAGTACTTC. The chain couples TRBV29-1 to TRBJ2-7, with TRBD2 matching over 12 bases. Trimming took 7 bases from V and 4 from J; bases not matched to a gene: 5. The CDR3 loop spans 13 amino acids. CDR1 and CDR2 (germline): SQVTM, ANQGSEA.

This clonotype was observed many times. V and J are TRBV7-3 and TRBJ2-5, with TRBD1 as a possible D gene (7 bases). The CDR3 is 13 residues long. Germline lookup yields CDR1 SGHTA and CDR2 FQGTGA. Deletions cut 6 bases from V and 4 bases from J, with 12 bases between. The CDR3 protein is CASSRQGGETQYF. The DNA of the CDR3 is TGTGCCAGCAGTCGACAGGGAGGAGAGACCCAGTACTTC. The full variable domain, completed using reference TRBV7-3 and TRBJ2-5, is GAGVSQTPSNKVTEKGKYVELRCDPISGHTALYWYRQSLGQGPEFLIYFQGTGAADDSGLPNDRFFAVRPEGSVSTLKIQRTERGDSAVYLCASSRQGGETQYFGPGTRLLVL.

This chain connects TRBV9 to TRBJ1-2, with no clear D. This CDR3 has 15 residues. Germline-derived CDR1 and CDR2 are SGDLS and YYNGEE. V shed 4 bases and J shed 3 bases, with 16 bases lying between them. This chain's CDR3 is CASSYAPGTDYGYTF. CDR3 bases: TGTGCCAGCAGCTACGCCCCGGGTACCGACTATGGCTACACCTTC.

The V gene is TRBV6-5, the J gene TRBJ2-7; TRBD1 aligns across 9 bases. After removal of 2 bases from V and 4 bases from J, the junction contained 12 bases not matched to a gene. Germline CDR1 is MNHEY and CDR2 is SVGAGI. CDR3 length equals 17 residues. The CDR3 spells CASSYPGRQGVSYEQYF. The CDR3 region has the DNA TGTGCCAGCAGTTACCCTGGAAGACAGGGGGTGTCTTACGAGCAGTACTTC.

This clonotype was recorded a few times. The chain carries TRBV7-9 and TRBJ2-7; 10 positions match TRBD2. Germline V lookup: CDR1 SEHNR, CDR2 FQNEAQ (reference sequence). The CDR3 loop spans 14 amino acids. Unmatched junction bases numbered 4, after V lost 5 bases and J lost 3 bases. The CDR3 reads CASSTASGSYEQYF. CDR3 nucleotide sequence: TGTGCCAGCAGCACCGCTAGCGGGAGCTACGAGCAGTACTTC.

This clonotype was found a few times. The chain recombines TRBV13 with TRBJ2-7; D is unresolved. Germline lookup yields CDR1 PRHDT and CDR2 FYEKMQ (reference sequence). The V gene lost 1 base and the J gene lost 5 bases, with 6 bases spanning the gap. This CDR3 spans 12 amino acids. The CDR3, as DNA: TGTGCCAGCAGCTTAGAGAACCACGAGCAGTACTTC. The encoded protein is CASSLENHEQYF.

The CDR3 protein is CASSLGFGSTGELFF. CDR3 DNA sequence: TGTGCCAGCAGCTTAGGGTTTGGGAGTACCGGGGAGCTGTTTTTT. The chain joins TRBV7-2 to TRBJ2-2; a weak D match, TRBD2 (5 bases). CDR1 and CDR2 (germline): SGHTA, FQGNSA. CDR3 length: 15 residues. V was clipped by 1 base and J by 5 bases, with 11 bases between them.